This T cell receptor beta chain was sequenced for a study of PD-1 blockade in classical Hodgkin lymphoma. Regarding the study as a whole: Sources of repertoire differences remain undefined, possibly disease activity or prior therapy. The study found complete responders had baseline diversity similar to newly diagnosed patients. Reported findings placed baseline TCR diversity lower in newly diagnosed patients (compared with healthy donors).

A remark on this clone: Antigen: not known.

All patients relapsed after autologous stem cell transplantation, and brentuximab vedotin exposure varied. Sequenced by immunoSEQ multiplex PCR; TCRdb stores in-frame clones only, minus some. The sample lists 60,000 or so clones; under 95% were seen once. Germline-derived CDR1 and CDR2 are MGHRA and YSYEKL. Deletions cut 0 bases from V and 11 bases from J, with 11 bases between. The CDR3 is 13 residues long. The specimen comprised peripheral blood mononuclear cells (PBMCs), sampled at baseline. This sequence joins TRBV4-1 and TRBJ1-5; maybe TRBD1 (5 bases). This receptor was identified in a human donor with classical Hodgkin lymphoma. The CDR3 DNA is TGCGCCAGCAGCCAAGAACCCGGGGGGGCCCAGCATTTT. It yields the protein CASSQEPGGAQHF.